This TCR beta chain came from a study of T cells after yellow fever vaccination. Across the study: SMART-Seq v4 Ultra Low Input prepared the low-cell-number fractions. Overall study findings and caveats: There was a small share of clonotypes that showed up in both the CD4 and CD8 compartments. The bulk population could contribute abundant contaminating clonotypes to FACS-sorted repertoires.

Regarding this clonotype: Antigen: not known.

This CDR3 comprises 14 residues. From germline, CDR1 is MDHEN and CDR2 SYDVKM. Trimming removed 9 bases from V and 5 bases from J; junction bases left unmatched: 9. TCRdb re-called the 5' RACE reads through MiXCR, storing one row per CDR3 protein. The sample yields under 300,000 distinct CDR3 sequences, 6.9% seen once. This sequence joins TRBV28 and TRBJ2-7, with 11 bases aligning to TRBD1. The sequences come from CD4+ T cells sorted from PBMCs, collected 15 days after the yellow fever booster vaccination. This clonotype was sampled from a man in his thirties or forties who received the YFV17D yellow fever vaccine. CDR3 amino acids: CASRTEGQGDEQYF. The CDR3 nucleotides are TGTGCCAGTCGGACTGAGGGACAGGGGGACGAGCAGTACTTC.